This is a list of T cell receptor beta chains from one sample in a study of molecular identifiers for immune sequencing clone quantification. In TCRdb, the PCR reads were re-called with MiXCR into one record per CDR3 protein. Of hundreds of thousands of distinct CDR3 sequences detected, roughly 23% appear once; the ten largest clones hold about 0.73%. The sample consisted of naive CD8+ T cells from blood, with Jurkat cell RNA spiked in. Source of these receptors: a human donor in good health. Some libraries in this study had Jurkat cell RNA spiked in. Each CDR3 is given with its conserved first and last residue. The order of the fields is clone size, D gene, J gene, V gene, CDR3 length, CDR3 DNA, CDR3 protein. D genes are given only for firm matches. Clone size, where shown, is once, few, many, or a class for clones that have expanded.

many - TRBJ2-7 TRBV7-9 11 TGTGCCAGCAGCGCGTACAGCGAGCAGTACTTC CASSAYSEQYF
- - TRBJ2-7 TRBV9 14 TGTGCCAGCAGCGCGGCGGGACATGGCTACGAGCAGTACTTC CASSAAGHGYEQYF
many - TRBJ2-3 TRBV30 14 TGTGCCTGGAGTCTTTGGACGATGGCAGATACGCAGTATTTT CAWSLWTMADTQYF
- TRBD1 TRBJ1-4 TRBV18 19 TGTGCCAGCTCACCACAAGACAGGGGCGGATACCCAACTAATGAAAAACTGTTTTTT CASSPQDRGGYPTNEKLFF
few - TRBJ2-3 TRBV27 14 TGTGCCAGCAGTTCAGAATATTCTAGCGATACGCAGTATTTT CASSSEYSSDTQYF
- - TRBJ2-7 TRBV27 15 TGTGCCAGCAGTCCCAGGGGGGTTTGGCCCTACGAGCAGTACTTC CASSPRGVWPYEQYF
many TRBD2 TRBJ2-7 TRBV7-6 15 TGTGCCAGCAGCTTATTTGCTAGCGGGGTTTACGAGCAGTACTTC CASSLFASGVYEQYF
- - TRBJ2-1 TRBV7-9 12 TGTGCCAGCGGCAATTCCGGGACAACCGAGTTCTTC CASGNSGTTEFF
once - TRBJ1-5 TRBV4-1 15 TGCGCCGGCAGCCTAGAGGACAGACGGGAACAGCCCCAGCATTTT CAGSLEDRREQPQHF
many - TRBJ1-1 TRBV29-1 12 TGCAGCGTTGCCGGGACCTCCACTGAAGCTTTCTTT CSVAGTSTEAFF
- - TRBJ2-1 TRBV11-1 12 TGTGCCAGCAGCTTAGTAGCCGCGGGGCAGTTCTTC CASSLVAAGQFF
- - TRBJ2-3 TRBV14 13 TGTGCCAGCAGCCAGGGATTAGGGGATACGCAGTATTTT CASSQGLGDTQYF
few TRBD1 TRBJ1-1 TRBV4-1 18 TGCGCCAGCAGCCAACTTGGGTCAGGGGGCCGCTTGGGCACTGAAGCTTTCTTT CASSQLGSGGRLGTEAFF
- - TRBJ2-1 TRBV13 12 TGTGCCAGCAGCGTGACCTACAATGTGCAGTTCTTC CASSVTYNVQFF
few - TRBJ2-3 TRBV10-3 13 TGTGCCATCATGGGGGAAAGCACAGATACGCAGTATTTT CAIMGESTDTQYF
many - TRBJ2-3 TRBV12-5 12 TGTGCTAGTGGTGGCTTGACAGATACGCAGTATTTT CASGGLTDTQYF
many - TRBJ2-3 TRBV7-9 16 TGTGCCAGCAGCTACGCGGGGCAGGGAGGAACAGATACGCAGTATTTT CASSYAGQGGTDTQYF
few TRBD2 TRBJ2-2 TRBV13 16 TGTGCCAGCAGCACCTCACCGGGACTAGCCGACGGGGAGCTGTTTTTT CASSTSPGLADGELFF
- - TRBJ2-1 TRBV6-5 18 TGTGCCAGCAGTTACGGGGGTACCGGGGGCGCGGCCTACAATGAGCAGTTCTTC CASSYGGTGGAAYNEQFF
- TRBD2 TRBJ2-1 TRBV12-3/TRBV12-4 15 TGTGCCAGCACCCATCTAGCGGGGGACGTTGATGAGCAGTTCTTC CASTHLAGDVDEQFF
few - TRBJ2-7 TRBV11-2 15 TGTGCCAGCAGCCCACGGTCGGGGTACACCTACGAGCAGTACTTC CASSPRSGYTYEQYF
many - TRBJ2-5 TRBV7-2 14 TGTGCCAGCAGCTTAGGTGGCTCGGCGGAGACCCAGTACTTC CASSLGGSAETQYF
- - TRBJ2-5 TRBV6-6 19 TGTGCCAGCAGTTACTTACTACGGGACACCGCCTCGTACGAAGAGACCCAGTACTTC CASSYLLRDTASYEETQYF
few - TRBJ2-7 TRBV7-9 12 TGTGCCAGCAGCTCAAGGGGGGACGAGCAGTACTTC CASSSRGDEQYF
- - TRBJ2-1 TRBV9 13 TGTGCCAGCAGCCTCGACAGACACAATGAGCAGTTCTTC CASSLDRHNEQFF
- - TRBJ2-1 TRBV13 15 TGTGCCAGCAGCTTAAACCCAGGCTTAAATGATGAGCAGTTCTTC CASSLNPGLNDEQFF
many - TRBJ1-5 TRBV12-3/TRBV12-4 13 TGTGCCAGCAACACCGGCCGTAATCAGCCCCAGCATTTT CASNTGRNQPQHF
- TRBD2 TRBJ2-2 TRBV9 15 TGTGCCAGCAGCGCTAGCGGGAGGTGGACCGGGGAGCTGTTTTTT CASSASGRWTGELFF
many - TRBJ2-2 TRBV9 14 TGTGCCAGCAGCGATCCAGGTTTAGCCGGGGAGCTGTTTTTT CASSDPGLAGELFF
- TRBD1 TRBJ2-7 TRBV19 13 TGTGCCAGTAGCCTTGACAGGGTTGGCGAGCAGTACTTC CASSLDRVGEQYF
- - TRBJ2-7 TRBV14 13 TGTGCCAGCAGCCAAGTCAGTGGCCACGAGCGGTACTTC CASSQVSGHERYF
once - TRBJ1-5 TRBV10-1 13 TGCGCCAGCAGGGAAATGGGAGGACGTCCCCAGCATTTT CASREMGGRPQHF
few - TRBJ2-2 TRBV9 14 TGTGCCAGCAGCGTAGCGCGGAACACCGGGGAGCTGTTTTTT CASSVARNTGELFF
- - TRBJ2-7 TRBV20-1 14 TGCGGTGCTAGAGATTTGTTCGGCTCCTACGAGCAGTACTTC CGARDLFGSYEQYF
- TRBD1 TRBJ2-2 TRBV12-3/TRBV12-4 13 TGTGCCAGCAGTGACAGGGAAACCGGGGAGCTGTTTTTT CASSDRETGELFF
many TRBD1 TRBJ2-7 TRBV29-1 12 TGCAGCGTCCGGGACAGACCCTACGAGCAGTACTTC CSVRDRPYEQYF
many - TRBJ2-3 TRBV3-1 15 TGTGCCAGCAGCCCCCTGGGGAGTAGCACAGATACGCAGTATTTT CASSPLGSSTDTQYF
- - TRBJ1-4 TRBV18 14 TGTGCCGGCTCACCGCGGGTGATGGATGAAAAACTGTTTTTT CAGSPRVMDEKLFF
few - TRBJ1-1 TRBV7-9 14 TGTGCCAGCAGCGGAGATGCCTGGAACACTGAAGCTTTCTTT CASSGDAWNTEAFF
- TRBD1 TRBJ1-5 TRBV9 15 TGTGGCAGCAGCGTAGGGACAGGGTTAGGTCAGCCCCAGCATTTT CGSSVGTGLGQPQHF
few - TRBJ2-6 TRBV7-3 15 TGTGCCAGCAGCCCCTTGAGTACTGGGGCCAACGTCCTGACTTTC CASSPLSTGANVLTF
few TRBD2 TRBJ2-5 TRBV6-5 15 TGTGCCAGCAGTGGCGGGGGGGGGCCCCAAGAGACCCAGTACTTC CASSGGGGPQETQYF
many - TRBJ2-7 TRBV7-9 12 TGTGCCAGCAGCTCGAGCTCCTACGAGCAGTACTTC CASSSSSYEQYF
many - TRBJ2-1 TRBV7-6 16 TGTGCCAGCAGCGGCCAAACTAGAGGCTCCTACAATGAGCAGTTCTTC CASSGQTRGSYNEQFF
- TRBD2 TRBJ2-1 TRBV7-6 19 TGTGCCAGCAGCTTAGCATCCCGTACTAGCGGGGGGTCCTACAATGAGCAGTTCTTC CASSLASRTSGGSYNEQFF
- TRBD1 TRBJ1-6 TRBV7-9 17 TGTGCCAGCAGCCAGACAGGGAGGCCCTCCTATAATTCACCCCTCCACTTT CASSQTGRPSYNSPLHF
many TRBD1 TRBJ1-5 TRBV28 15 TGTGCCAGCAATCCCCGGGACAGGGGATCTCAGCCCCAGCATTTT CASNPRDRGSQPQHF
many - TRBJ1-1 TRBV10-3 13 TGTGCCACCGGCCCGCCCTTGAACACTGAAGCTTTCTTT CATGPPLNTEAFF
- TRBD1 TRBJ2-7 TRBV29-1 15 TGCAGCGCTGATGGTGACAGGGCACACTCCTACGAGCAGTACTTC CSADGDRAHSYEQYF
many - TRBJ2-5 TRBV5-6 12 TGTGCCAGCAGCTTGTTGGGGGAGACCCAGTACTTC CASSLLGETQYF
- - TRBJ2-1 TRBV9 12 TGTGCCAGCAGCCCTGCCGGGAATGAGCAGTTCTTC CASSPAGNEQFF
few TRBD1 TRBJ2-7 TRBV4-1 13 TGCGCCAGCAGCCGGACACAGGGGGGCGAGCAGTACTTC CASSRTQGGEQYF